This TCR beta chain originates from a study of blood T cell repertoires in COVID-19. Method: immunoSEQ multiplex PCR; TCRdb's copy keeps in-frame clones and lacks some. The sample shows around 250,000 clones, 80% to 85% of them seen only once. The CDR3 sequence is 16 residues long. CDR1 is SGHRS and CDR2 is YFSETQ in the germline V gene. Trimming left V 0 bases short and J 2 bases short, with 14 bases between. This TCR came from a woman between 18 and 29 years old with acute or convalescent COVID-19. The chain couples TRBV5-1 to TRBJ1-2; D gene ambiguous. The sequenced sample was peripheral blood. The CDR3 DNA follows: TGCGCCAGCAGCTTGGCCTTTTCAAACTTGAACTATGGCTACACCTTC. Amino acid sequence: CASSLAFSNLNYGYTF.